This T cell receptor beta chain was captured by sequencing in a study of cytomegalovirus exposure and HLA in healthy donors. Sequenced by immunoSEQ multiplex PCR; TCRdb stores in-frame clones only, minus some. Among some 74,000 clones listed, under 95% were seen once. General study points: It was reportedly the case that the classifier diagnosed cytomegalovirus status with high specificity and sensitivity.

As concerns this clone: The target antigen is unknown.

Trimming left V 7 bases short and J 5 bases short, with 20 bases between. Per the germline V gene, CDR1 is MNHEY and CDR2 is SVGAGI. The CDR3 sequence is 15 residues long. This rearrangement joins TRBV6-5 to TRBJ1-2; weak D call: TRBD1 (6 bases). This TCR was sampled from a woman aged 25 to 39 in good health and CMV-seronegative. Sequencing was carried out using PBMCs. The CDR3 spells CASNLRRGAGYGYTF. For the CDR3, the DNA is TGTGCCAGCAACCTCAGGCGGGGGGCAGGATATGGCTACACCTTC.